The T cell receptor beta chain under discussion was sequenced for a study of T cell changes during pregnancy in multiple sclerosis. V lost 4 bases and J lost 3, with 12 bases in between. The CDR3 is 14 residues long. Germline values: CDR1 MNHNY, CDR2 SVGAGI (reference sequence). Sequencing was performed with immunoSEQ multiplex PCR; in TCRdb, only in-frame clones are kept and a portion is missing. The sample carries around 30,000 clones, approximately 86% recorded once. The sample consisted of CD8+ T cells from peripheral blood mononuclear cells, taken in the first trimester of pregnancy. V usage is TRBV6-6 and J usage is TRBJ1-2; D may be TRBD1 (6 bases). This TCR came from a female donor with multiple sclerosis, enrolled in a pregnancy study. The CDR3 here is CASSSGGGDYGYTF. In nucleotides, the CDR3 is TGTGCCAGCAGTTCGGGGGGGGGCGACTATGGCTACACCTTC.